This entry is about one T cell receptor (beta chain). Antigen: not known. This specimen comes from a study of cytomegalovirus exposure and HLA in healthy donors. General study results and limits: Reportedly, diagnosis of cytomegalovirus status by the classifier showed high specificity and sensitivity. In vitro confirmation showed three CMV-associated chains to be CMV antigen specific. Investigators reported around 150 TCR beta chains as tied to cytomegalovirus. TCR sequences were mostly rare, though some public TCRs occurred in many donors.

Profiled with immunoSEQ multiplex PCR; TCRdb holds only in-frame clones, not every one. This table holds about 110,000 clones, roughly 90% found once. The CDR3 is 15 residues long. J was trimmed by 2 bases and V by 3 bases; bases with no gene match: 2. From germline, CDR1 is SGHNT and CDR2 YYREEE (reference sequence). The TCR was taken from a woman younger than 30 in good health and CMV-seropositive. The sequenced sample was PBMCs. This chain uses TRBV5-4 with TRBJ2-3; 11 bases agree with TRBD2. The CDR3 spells CASSSGLAATDTQYF. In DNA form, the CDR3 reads TGTGCCAGCAGCTCGGGACTAGCGGCCACAGATACGCAGTATTTT.